What follows is one T cell receptor beta chain and its context. This sample is drawn from a study of control samples from healthy donors and cancer patients. The CDR3 consists of 14 residues. Per the germline V gene, CDR1 is MNHEY and CDR2 is SMNVEV (reference sequence). Trimming at V came to 2 bases and at J to 5 bases, leaving 5 bases not matched to a gene. Here immunoSEQ multiplex PCR was the method, and the copy in TCRdb shows in-frame clones only, minus some. The sample records 110,000 to 150,000 clones, roughly 92% being singletons. This TCR was sampled from a man aged 25 to 45 in good health. V gene TRBV27 combines with J gene TRBJ1-2; 7 bases are shared with TRBD1. Specimen: blood. The DNA of the CDR3 is TGTGCCAGCAGTTTAACAGGGGCGAGGTATGGCTACACCTTC. Translated: CASSLTGARYGYTF.